These 6 T cell receptor beta chains were all obtained from the same sample, sequenced in a study of T cells in severe cutaneous drug reactions (dated by TCRdb to about 2019). Sequencing took place on an Illumina MiSeq. For both bulk and single-cell sequencing, libraries were prepared with the iRepertoire multiplex PCR system and TCR subtype-specific primers. TCRdb reprocessed the reads; each CDR3 protein sequence makes one entry, and DNA is unavailable. The table for this sample shows approximately 9,500 distinct CDR3 sequences. The ten most abundant clones make up over 20% of the sample. Sequenced donors were patients with carbamazepine-induced Stevens-Johnson syndrome or toxic epidermal necrolysis (CBZ-SJS/TEN). Material for sequencing was cells from a skin blister. This specimen's cell subset or site label, per the study, means: unsorted cells from skin lesion blisters. The source is a human donor with Stevens-Johnson syndrome, a severe cutaneous drug reaction.

The chain has TRBV20-1 and TRBJ2-7; TCRdb selects TRBD1, and the lack of DNA leaves this call unchecked. Germline V gene lookup returns CDR1 DFQATT and CDR2 SNEGSKA (reference sequence). The CDR3 is made up of 17 amino acids. CDR3 sequence reads: CSARGLTGTGGAYEQYF.

The V gene is TRBV29-1, the J gene TRBJ2-7; absent DNA, TCRdb's TRBD2 call cannot be checked. This CDR3 has 14 residues. Germline assignment: CDR1 SQVTM and CDR2 ANQGSEA. The CDR3 region is CSALGPGRLYEQYF.

The chain joins TRBV20-1 to TRBJ2-7; the D call from TCRdb, TRBD1, cannot be confirmed without DNA. CDR3 size: 12 residues. The germline gives CDR1 DFQATT, CDR2 SNEGSKA (reference sequence). CDR3 sequence: CSAYGARGEQYF.

The V gene is TRBV20-1, the J gene TRBJ2-1; TCRdb indicates TRBD2, and absent DNA this call remains unverified. The length of the CDR3 is 15 residues. Germline-derived CDR1 and CDR2 are DFQATT and SNEGSKA (reference sequence). CDR3 amino acids: CSASRSGRAGNEQFF.

This clonotype is called medium-sized (0.01 to 0.1%) based on its frequency. CDR3 amino acids: CSATPQETQYF. This chain connects TRBV20-1 to TRBJ2-5. This CDR3 comprises 11 residues. CDR1 is DFQATT and CDR2 is SNEGSKA in the germline V gene (reference sequence).

This clonotype is deemed medium-sized by its frequency. The chain employs TRBV27 and TRBJ1-1; TCRdb reports TRBD1, a call that lacks DNA to check it against. The V gene's germline CDR1 is MNHEY and CDR2 SMNVEV (reference sequence). This CDR3 region has 14 residues. The CDR3 is CASSSTNRGGSAFF.